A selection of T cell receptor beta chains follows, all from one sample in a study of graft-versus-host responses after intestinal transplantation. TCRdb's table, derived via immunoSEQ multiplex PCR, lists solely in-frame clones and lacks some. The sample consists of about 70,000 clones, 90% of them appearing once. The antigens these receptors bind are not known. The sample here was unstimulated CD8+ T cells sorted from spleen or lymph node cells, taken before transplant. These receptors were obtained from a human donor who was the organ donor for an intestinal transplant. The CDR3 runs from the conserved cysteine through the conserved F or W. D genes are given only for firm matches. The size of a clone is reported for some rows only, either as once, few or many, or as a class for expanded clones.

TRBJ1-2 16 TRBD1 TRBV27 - CASSGRPGQGPYGYTF TGTGCCAGCAGTGGGCGACCGGGACAGGGGCCCTATGGCTACACCTTC
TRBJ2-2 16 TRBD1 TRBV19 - CASSNRGTGGFGELFF TGTGCCAGTAGTAACCGCGGGACAGGGGGTTTCGGGGAGCTGTTTTTT
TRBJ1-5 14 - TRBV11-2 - CASSPTGGDQPQHF TGTGCCAGCAGCCCCACCGGCGGGGATCAGCCCCAGCATTTT
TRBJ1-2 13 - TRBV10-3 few CAIKAGGVRGYTF TGTGCCATCAAAGCGGGGGGCGTAAGGGGCTACACCTTC
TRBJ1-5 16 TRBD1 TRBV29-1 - CSVATGGGGVNQPQHF TGCAGCGTTGCGACAGGGGGCGGGGGTGTCAATCAGCCCCAGCATTTT
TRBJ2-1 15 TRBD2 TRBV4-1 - CASQASGGSYNEQFF TGCGCCAGCCAGGCTAGCGGGGGCTCCTACAATGAGCAGTTCTTC
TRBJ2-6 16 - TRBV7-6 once CASSPIALTGANVLTF TGTGCCAGCAGCCCTATAGCCTTGACTGGGGCCAACGTCCTGACTTTC
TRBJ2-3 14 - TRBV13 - CASSLGRNTDTQYF TGTGCCAGCAGCTTAGGGCGAAACACAGATACGCAGTATTTT
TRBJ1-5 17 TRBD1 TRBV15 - CATSRDSQTGRYQPQHF TGTGCCACCAGCAGAGATTCGCAGACAGGGCGGTATCAGCCCCAGCATTTT
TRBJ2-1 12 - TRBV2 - CASNGGLDEQFF TGTGCCAGCAATGGGGGCTTGGATGAGCAGTTCTTC
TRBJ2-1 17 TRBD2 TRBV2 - CASSESLTSNSYNEQFF TGTGCCAGCAGTGAATCCCTGACTAGCAATTCCTACAATGAGCAGTTCTTC
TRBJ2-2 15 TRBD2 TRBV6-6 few CASSPTSEATGELFF TGTGCCAGCAGTCCAACTAGCGAGGCCACCGGGGAGCTGTTTTTT
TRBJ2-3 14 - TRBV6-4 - CASSDSQGGDTQYF TGTGCCAGCAGTGACTCGCAGGGAGGAGATACGCAGTATTTT
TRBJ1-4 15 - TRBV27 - CASSLYGGVGEKLFF TGTGCCAGCAGTTTATACGGGGGGGTAGGTGAAAAACTGTTTTTT
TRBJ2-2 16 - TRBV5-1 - CASRPVGQGNTGELFF TGCGCCAGCAGGCCGGTGGGGCAGGGAAACACCGGGGAGCTGTTTTTT
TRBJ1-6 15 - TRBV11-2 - CASTPHPGQYSPLHF TGTGCCAGCACCCCGCACCCCGGACAGTACTCACCCCTCCACTTT